The 19 T cell receptor beta chains given below trace back to one sample, sequenced in a study of blood T cells in healthy people across ages. Next came a second PCR, run for roughly 6 to 11 cycles, which used a sample-barcoded 5' primer along with a J-beta primer mix. MiXCR was run by TCRdb on the 5' RACE reads, yielding one entry per CDR3 protein. The sample yields over 600,000 distinct CDR3 sequences, more than 35% seen once. Sequenced input: blood. These receptor sequences come from an elderly man in good health.

This chain joins TRBV5-1 and TRBJ2-6; TRBD1 matches at 11 bases. Per germline, CDR1 SGHRS and CDR2 YFSETQ. With V trimmed by 1 base and J by 0 bases, 6 bases remained unmatched. The CDR3 sequence is 19 residues long. CDR3 nucleotide sequence: TGCGCCAGCAGCTTGATGGGACAGGGGGTGCTCTCTGGGGCCAACGTCCTGACTTTC. This encodes CASSLMGQGVLSGANVLTF.

This clonotype was seen a handful of times. The genes are TRBV28 and TRBJ2-1; D unresolved. This CDR3 is built from 13 residues. V shed 5 bases and J shed 6 bases, with 11 bases lying between them. Germline loops: CDR1 MDHEN, CDR2 SYDVKM. CDR3 region: CASSPSPPNEQFF. The CDR3 bases are TGTGCCAGCAGTCCCAGCCCCCCCAATGAGCAGTTCTTC.

V usage is TRBV20-1 and J usage is TRBJ1-2, with 7 bases fitting TRBD1. The V and J ends lost 6 bases and 2 bases, in that order; junction bases with no gene match: 9. This CDR3 spans 14 amino acids. The V gene's germline CDR1 is DFQATT and CDR2 SNEGSKA (reference sequence). CDR3 nucleotides: TGCAGTGCCCCGGGACAGTTGGCAAACTATGGCTACACCTTC. This encodes CSAPGQLANYGYTF.

The gene calls are TRBV7-2 and TRBJ2-1; no definite D call. CDR1 and CDR2 from the germline V gene are SGHTA and FQGNSA. The CDR3 has 15 residues. V shed 0 bases and J shed 4 bases, with 10 bases lying between them. CDR3 coding DNA: TGTGCCAGCAGCTTAGCAGGGCGGATATACAATGAGCAGTTCTTC. Translated, it gives CASSLAGRIYNEQFF.

This chain joins TRBV12-3 or TRBV12-4 and TRBJ2-5, with a tentative D call TRBD2 (5 bases). Trimming pared 4 bases from V and 5 bases from J, leaving 11 bases between. The CDR3 length is 13 residues. CDR3 sequence reads: CASSSRRRETQYF. The DNA of the CDR3 is TGTGCCAGCAGTTCTAGGAGGAGGGAGACCCAGTACTTC.

The table lists this clonotype with many counts. J is TRBJ2-3 and V is TRBV20-1; D is unclear. V was pared by 0 bases and J by 2 bases, with 12 bases between. The CDR3 runs to 15 residues. Germline V CDR1 and CDR2: DFQATT, SNEGSKA (reference sequence). DNA for the CDR3: TGCAGTGCTAGAGATTTTCGCGGTACCACAGATACGCAGTATTTT. Translation gives CSARDFRGTTDTQYF.

V gene TRBV7-9 combines with J gene TRBJ2-7; 9 positions match TRBD2. Looked up from germline, CDR1 is SEHNR and CDR2 is FQNEAQ (reference sequence). After removal of 4 bases from V and 3 bases from J, the junction contained 7 bases not matched to a gene. The CDR3 runs to 15 residues. The CDR3 region has the DNA TGTGCCAGCAGCTCAGTAAGGCGGGAGGGCTACGAGCAGTACTTC. Protein product: CASSSVRREGYEQYF.

The V and J genes are TRBV5-1 and TRBJ2-1; 9 bases map to TRBD2. With V trimmed by 4 bases and J by 8 bases, 10 bases remained unmatched. This CDR3 region has 15 residues. Germline V lookup: CDR1 SGHRS, CDR2 YFSETQ. CDR3 in DNA: TGCGCCAGCAGCCCGGTAGCGGGAGTAGGCGATGAGCAGTTCTTC. This gives the protein CASSPVAGVGDEQFF.

As concerns this clonotype: A read error may be the cause here, since a much bigger clone is one base away. This chain connects TRBV20-1 to TRBJ2-1; the D is unclear. The DNA matches TRBJ2-7 better at its end, which makes the J call doubtful. The V gene's germline CDR1 is DFQATT and CDR2 SNEGSKA (reference sequence). The CDR3 consists of 16 residues. CDR3 in DNA: TGCAGTGCTAGAGATATTTTAGCCCTATCCTACAATGAGCAGTACTTC. Its translation: CSARDILALSYNEQYF.

A few counts support this clonotype. V is TRBV4-2 and J is TRBJ2-5; TRBD1 aligns across 9 bases. Germline lookup yields CDR1 LGHNA and CDR2 YNFKEQ. J gave up 5 bases and V 5 bases, and 9 bases lay outside the gene matches. This CDR3 contains 15 residues. DNA of the CDR3: TGTGCCAGCAGCGTACCGGGACAGGGCCGGGAGACCCAGTACTTC. It encodes CASSVPGQGRETQYF.

This clonotype was recorded many times. The chain uses TRBV20-1 and TRBJ2-3, with 7 bases matching TRBD2. V dropped 3 bases and J dropped 0; count of bases not matched to a gene: 6. Per germline, CDR1 DFQATT and CDR2 SNEGSKA (reference sequence). This CDR3 is built from 15 residues. DNA of the CDR3: TGCAGTGCTAGTCGTCTAGCGGCTAGCACAGATACGCAGTATTTT. This sequence encodes CSASRLAASTDTQYF.

The chain recombines TRBV10-3 with TRBJ2-2, with D possibly matching TRBD2 (6 bases). CDR1 and CDR2 from the germline V gene are ENHRY and SYGVKD. V gave up 2 bases and J gave up 7 bases, with 8 bases separating them. This CDR3 region has 13 residues. The CDR3: CAISERGIGELFF. The CDR3 DNA sequence: TGTGCCATCAGTGAGCGGGGGATCGGGGAGCTGTTTTTT.

This clonotype was seen more than once but under ten times. The rearrangement links TRBV3-1 to TRBJ1-5; D is undetermined. The germline CDR1 and CDR2 sequences are LGHDT and YNNKEL (reference sequence). V lost 2 bases and J lost 5, with 7 bases in between. CDR3 length equals 13 residues. The CDR3 nucleotides read TGTGCCAGCAGCCAATCCGGATATCAGCCCCAGCATTTT. Translated, it gives CASSQSGYQPQHF.

This clonotype was recorded at least ten times. The genes are TRBV9 and TRBJ2-1; 8 bases map to TRBD1. The CDR3 loop spans 15 amino acids. CDR1 is SGDLS and CDR2 is YYNGEE in the germline V gene. V lost 4 bases, J lost 4 bases, and 7 bases stayed unmatched. CDR3 coding DNA: TGTGCCAGCAGCCCCCGGGACAGGTCGTACAATGAGCAGTTCTTC. This gives the protein CASSPRDRSYNEQFF.

This clonotype appeared many times. CDR3 in amino acids: CSVEDVGREGRYEQFF. CDR3 nucleotide sequence: TGCAGCGTTGAAGATGTGGGGCGGGAGGGCCGTTATGAGCAGTTCTTC. The rearrangement links TRBV29-1 to TRBJ2-1; 9 nucleotides align to TRBD2. With 0 bases clipped from V and 8 bases from J, the junction kept 11 bases outside the gene matches. Germline assignment: CDR1 SQVTM and CDR2 ANQGSEA. The CDR3 extends over 16 amino acids.

The rearrangement uses TRBV29-1 and TRBJ1-4, with D uncertain. Deletions cut 7 bases from V and 5 bases from J, with 14 bases between. CDR1 is SQVTM and CDR2 is ANQGSEA in the germline V gene. The CDR3 has 13 residues. The CDR3 DNA reads TGCAGCGCTCTTGCCCTCGAAAATGAAAAACTGTTTTTT. The encoded protein is CSALALENEKLFF. The whole variable domain, filled in from reference TRBV29-1 and TRBJ1-4, reads SAVISQKPSRDICQRGTSLTIQCQVDSQVTMMFWYRQQPGQSLTLIATANQGSEATYESGFVIDKFPISRPNLTFSTLTVSNMSPEDSSIYLCSALALENEKLFFGSGTQLSVL.

V usage is TRBV5-1 and J usage is TRBJ2-5, with 7 bases identical to TRBD1. Trimming at V came to 2 bases and at J to 0 bases, leaving 7 bases not matched to a gene. Per germline, CDR1 SGHRS and CDR2 YFSETQ. The CDR3 contains 16 residues. CDR3 residues: CASSLQGSQYQETQYF. The CDR3 nucleotides are TGCGCCAGCAGCTTACAGGGGTCGCAATACCAAGAGACCCAGTACTTC.

The V call is TRBV28, the J call TRBJ2-5; D remains unclear. The CDR3 has 14 residues. Germline V gene sequence: CDR1 MDHEN, CDR2 SYDVKM. The ends were cut back, 4 bases at V and 4 bases at J, with 13 bases in the middle. CDR3 coding DNA: TGTGCCAGCAGTTCCCTAAGGGCCTCAGAGACCCAGTACTTC. It codes for CASSSLRASETQYF.

CDR3 sequence (DNA): TGCAGTGCAACAACCGGCAGGGCTTCCAATCAGCCCCAGCATTTT. Protein sequence: CSATTGRASNQPQHF. The chain carries TRBV20-1 and TRBJ1-5; TRBD1 is a possible D gene (5 bases). Germline-derived CDR1 and CDR2 are DFQATT and SNEGSKA (reference sequence). There are 15 residues in the CDR3. V lost 6 bases to trimming and J lost 3 bases, with 18 bases between them.